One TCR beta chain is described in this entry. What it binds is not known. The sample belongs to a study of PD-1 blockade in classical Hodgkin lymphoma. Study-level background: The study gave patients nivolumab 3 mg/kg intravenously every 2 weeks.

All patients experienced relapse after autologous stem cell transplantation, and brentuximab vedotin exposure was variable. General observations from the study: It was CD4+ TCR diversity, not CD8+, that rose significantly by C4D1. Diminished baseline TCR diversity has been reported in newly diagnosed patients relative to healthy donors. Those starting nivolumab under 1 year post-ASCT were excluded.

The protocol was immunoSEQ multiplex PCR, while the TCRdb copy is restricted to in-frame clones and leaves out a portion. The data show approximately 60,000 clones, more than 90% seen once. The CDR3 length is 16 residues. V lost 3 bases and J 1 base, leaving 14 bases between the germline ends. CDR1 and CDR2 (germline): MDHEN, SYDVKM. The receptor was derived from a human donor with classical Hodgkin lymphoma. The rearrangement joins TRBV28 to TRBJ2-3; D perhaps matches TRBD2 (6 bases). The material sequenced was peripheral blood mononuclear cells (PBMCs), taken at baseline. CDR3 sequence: CASSFVGRGGTDTQYF. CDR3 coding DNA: TGTGCCAGCAGTTTCGTCGGGAGAGGGGGCACAGATACGCAGTATTTT.